These 14 T cell receptor beta chains originate from one sample sequenced in a study of T cells in Graves' hyperthyroidism and ophthalmopathy. TCR beta CDR3 region amplification was performed from RNA transcripts. Researchers ran a first-round RT-PCR on the TCR CDR3 using the HTBI primer set. TCRdb redid the calling of the multiplex PCR reads with MiXCR, one entry per CDR3 protein. The sample holds about 350,000 distinct CDR3 sequences, roughly 13% seen once. What was sequenced was blood. All receptors derive from a middle-aged woman with Graves' ophthalmopathy.

This clonotype was recorded many times. The chain employs TRBV3-1 and TRBJ1-1; 8 bases are shared with TRBD1. CDR1 and CDR2 from the germline V gene are LGHDT and YNNKEL (reference sequence). CDR3 length equals 14 residues. After removal of 3 bases from V and 6 bases from J, the junction contained 6 bases not matched to a gene. The CDR3 is CASSHRTGIPEAFF. The CDR3 nucleotides read TGTGCCAGCAGCCATAGGACAGGGATACCTGAAGCTTTCTTT.

This clonotype was detected many times. This CDR3 is CASSIPGGITDTQYF. In DNA form, the CDR3 reads TGTGCCAGCAGTATCCCGGGGGGCATCACAGATACGCAGTATTTT. This chain uses TRBV28 with TRBJ2-3; D is possibly TRBD2 (7 bases). Germline V gene sequence: CDR1 MDHEN, CDR2 SYDVKM. V gave up 5 bases and J gave up 2 bases, with 14 bases separating them. This CDR3 has 15 amino acids.

This rearrangement joins TRBV5-1 to TRBJ1-1; D perhaps matches TRBD1 (6 bases). From germline, CDR1 is SGHRS and CDR2 YFSETQ. V lost 3 bases, J lost 4 bases, and 13 bases lay in between. The CDR3 spans 14 residues. The CDR3 DNA sequence: TGCGCCAGCAGCTCAACAGGGTGGGCCACTGAAGCTTTCTTT. Encoded protein: CASSSTGWATEAFF. The full variable domain, completed using reference TRBV5-1 and TRBJ1-1, is KAGVTQTPRYLIKTRGQQVTLSCSPISGHRSVSWYQQTPGQGLQFLFEYFSETQRNKGNFPGRFSGRQFSNSRSEMNVSTLELGDSALYLCASSSTGWATEAFFGQGTRLTVV.

This clonotype showed up just a few times. The V call is TRBV15, the J call TRBJ1-4, with 8 bases that match TRBD1. Germline V gene lookup returns CDR1 LNHNV and CDR2 YYDKDF (reference sequence). The V segment lost 5 bases and the J segment 2 bases; nucleotides outside the gene matches: 4. This CDR3 contains 15 residues. CDR3 bases: TGTGCCACCAGCGGTAACAGGGGGACTAATGAAAAACTGTTTTTT. Its translation: CATSGNRGTNEKLFF. The full variable domain, in which reference TRBV15 and TRBJ1-4 provide the parts outside the CDR3, is DAMVIQNPRYQVTQFGKPVTLSCSQTLNHNVMYWYQQKSSQAPKLLFHYYDKDFNNEADTPDNFQSRRPNTSFCFLDIRSPGLGDTAMYLCATSGNRGTNEKLFFGSGTQLSVL.

This clonotype was seen at least ten times. CDR3 DNA: TGCAGCGTTGAAGCCCCAGGGAGACCAGATACGCAGTATTTT. This codes for CSVEAPGRPDTQYF. The chain joins TRBV29-1 to TRBJ2-3; D is perhaps TRBD1 or TRBD2 (5 bases each). This CDR3 is built from 14 residues. Trimming removed 1 base from V and 4 bases from J, with 12 bases in between. CDR1 and CDR2 (germline): SQVTM, ANQGSEA.

V usage is TRBV7-6 and J usage is TRBJ2-1, with D possibly being TRBD2 (6 bases). The CDR3 runs 16 residues. V was cut by 3 bases and J by 8 bases, with 20 bases left in between. Germline V gene sequence: CDR1 SGHVS, CDR2 FNYEAQ. The CDR3 sequence: CASSFDPGRPLHEQFF. CDR3 coding DNA: TGTGCCAGCAGCTTTGACCCCGGGAGACCATTGCATGAGCAGTTCTTC.

This clonotype was detected many times. The V and J genes are TRBV6-6 and TRBJ2-7, with a tentative D call TRBD2 (7 bases). The CDR3 is 15 amino acids. V was trimmed by 0 bases and J by 6 bases, leaving 15 bases between them. CDR1 is MNHNY, CDR2 SVGAGI, per germline (reference sequence). The CDR3 DNA reads as TGTGCCAGCAGTTACTCGAGGGGGGGGGGGGGCGAGCAGTACTTC. This encodes CASSYSRGGGGEQYF.

The chain is built from TRBV10-3 and TRBJ1-4; D call uncertain. The CDR3 loop spans 15 amino acids. Germline V gene lookup returns CDR1 ENHRY and CDR2 SYGVKD. V lost 4 bases, J lost 9 bases, and 18 bases lay in between. In nucleotides, the CDR3 is TGTGCCATCAGTGGAGACCGGGAACCTGGGAAAAAACTGTTTTTT. This sequence encodes CAISGDREPGKKLFF.

This clonotype was seen more than once but under ten times. V is TRBV2 and J is TRBJ2-7; 9 bases map to TRBD2. The CDR3 length is 14 residues. Germline CDR1 is SNHLY and CDR2 is FYNNEI. V lost 8 bases to trimming and J lost 3 bases; unmatched junction nucleotides: 8. The CDR3 region has the DNA TGTGCCAGCGGCGGGGGGGCAGGGGGCTACGAGCAGTACTTC. It encodes CASGGGAGGYEQYF.

Many counts were recorded for this clonotype. The chain employs TRBV2 and TRBJ1-4; D might be TRBD1 (5 bases). Deletions cut 8 bases from V and 5 bases from J, with 12 bases between. The germline gives CDR1 SNHLY, CDR2 FYNNEI. There are 13 residues in the CDR3. The CDR3 here is CASGAGFNEKLFF. The CDR3 nucleotides are TGTGCCAGCGGGGCGGGGTTCAATGAAAAACTGTTTTTT.

This clonotype was counted at least ten times. The J gene is TRBJ2-1, the V gene TRBV10-3; no reliable D call. The CDR3 is 12 residues long. Trimming shortened V by 1 base and J by 10 bases, and 8 bases separated the two germline ends. The germline V gene encodes CDR1 ENHRY and CDR2 SYGVKD. The CDR3 DNA follows: TGTGCCATCAGTGAGTTTCCCCTAGAGCAGTTCTTC. This sequence encodes CAISEFPLEQFF.

This clonotype has ten or more counts. The chain is built from TRBV7-9 and TRBJ2-7; D gene uncertain. Germline V gene data show CDR1 as SEHNR and CDR2 as FQNEAQ (reference sequence). With 5 bases removed from V and 2 bases from J, the gap between germline ends came to 10 bases. This CDR3 region has 13 residues. In DNA, the CDR3 is TGTGCCAGCAGCCACCCGGACGCCTACGAGCAGTACTTC. Its translation: CASSHPDAYEQYF.

This clonotype was counted at least ten times. The gene calls are TRBV12-3 or TRBV12-4 and TRBJ1-6; TRBD1 aligns across 7 bases. V lost 4 bases and J lost 0; bases outside the gene matches: 6. The CDR3 has 17 amino acids. CDR3 bases: TGTGCCAGCAGTTATAGGACAGGAAGCTCCTATAATTCACCCCTCCACTTT. Amino acid sequence: CASSYRTGSSYNSPLHF.

The rearrangement uses TRBV3-1 and TRBJ2-1; 8 nucleotides line up with TRBD2. After removal of 6 bases from V and 8 bases from J, the junction contained 9 bases not matched to a gene. From germline, CDR1 is LGHDT and CDR2 YNNKEL (reference sequence). The CDR3 is 14 amino acids. The CDR3 DNA reads as TGTGCCAGCAGTCCCGGGACTAGGACCCATGAGCAGTTCTTC. It translates to CASSPGTRTHEQFF.